This T cell receptor beta chain was sequenced for a study of blood T cell repertoires in COVID-19. For the study at large: T cells, B-cell-depleted T cells, or PBMCs provided the cDNA or gDNA that served as material.

Clinical histories supplied by participants themselves formed the basis of cohort assignment. CDR3 size: 15 residues. Germline values: CDR1 SEHNR, CDR2 FQNEAQ (reference sequence). Trimming took 5 bases from V and 4 from J, leaving 17 bases between them. Data came from immunoSEQ multiplex PCR; TCRdb stores just in-frame clones and leaves some out. This sample has about 360,000 clones, with roughly 88% found just once. The table lists this clone with a count of one. The sequence derives from a woman aged 35 to 49 with acute COVID-19. The genes are TRBV7-9 and TRBJ1-2; perhaps TRBD1 as D (5 bases). The sequenced material came from PBMCs or T cells enriched from blood (not recorded which). The CDR3 region is CASSPQDTYVYGYTF. CDR3 DNA: TGTGCCAGCAGCCCACAGGACACGTACGTCTATGGCTACACCTTC.